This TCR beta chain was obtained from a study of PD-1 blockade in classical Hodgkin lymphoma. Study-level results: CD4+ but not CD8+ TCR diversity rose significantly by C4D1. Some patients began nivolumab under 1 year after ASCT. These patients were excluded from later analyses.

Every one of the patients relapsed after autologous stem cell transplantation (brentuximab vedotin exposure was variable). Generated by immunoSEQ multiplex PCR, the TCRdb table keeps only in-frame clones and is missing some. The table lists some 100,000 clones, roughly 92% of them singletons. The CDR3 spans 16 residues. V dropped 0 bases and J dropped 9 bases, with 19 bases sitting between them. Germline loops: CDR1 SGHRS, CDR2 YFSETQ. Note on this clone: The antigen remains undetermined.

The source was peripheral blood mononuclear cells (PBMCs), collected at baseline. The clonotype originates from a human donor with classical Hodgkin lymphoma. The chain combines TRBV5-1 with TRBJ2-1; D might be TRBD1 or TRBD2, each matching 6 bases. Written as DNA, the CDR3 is TGCGCCAGCAGCTTGGACCTAGGGGGGAGAATCAGTGAGCAGTTCTTC. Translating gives CASSLDLGGRISEQFF.